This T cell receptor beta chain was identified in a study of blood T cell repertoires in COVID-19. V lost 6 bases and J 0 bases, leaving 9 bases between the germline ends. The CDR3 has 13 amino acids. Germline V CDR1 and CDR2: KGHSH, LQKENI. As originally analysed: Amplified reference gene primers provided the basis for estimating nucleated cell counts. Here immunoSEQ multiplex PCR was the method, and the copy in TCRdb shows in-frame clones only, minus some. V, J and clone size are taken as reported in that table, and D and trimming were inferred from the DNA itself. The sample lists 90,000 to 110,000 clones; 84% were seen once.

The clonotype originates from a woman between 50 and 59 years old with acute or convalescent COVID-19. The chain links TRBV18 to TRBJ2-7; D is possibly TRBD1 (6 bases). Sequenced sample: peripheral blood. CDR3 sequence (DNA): TGTGCCAGCTCTTACAGGGACTCCTACGAGCAGTACTTC. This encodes CASSYRDSYEQYF.